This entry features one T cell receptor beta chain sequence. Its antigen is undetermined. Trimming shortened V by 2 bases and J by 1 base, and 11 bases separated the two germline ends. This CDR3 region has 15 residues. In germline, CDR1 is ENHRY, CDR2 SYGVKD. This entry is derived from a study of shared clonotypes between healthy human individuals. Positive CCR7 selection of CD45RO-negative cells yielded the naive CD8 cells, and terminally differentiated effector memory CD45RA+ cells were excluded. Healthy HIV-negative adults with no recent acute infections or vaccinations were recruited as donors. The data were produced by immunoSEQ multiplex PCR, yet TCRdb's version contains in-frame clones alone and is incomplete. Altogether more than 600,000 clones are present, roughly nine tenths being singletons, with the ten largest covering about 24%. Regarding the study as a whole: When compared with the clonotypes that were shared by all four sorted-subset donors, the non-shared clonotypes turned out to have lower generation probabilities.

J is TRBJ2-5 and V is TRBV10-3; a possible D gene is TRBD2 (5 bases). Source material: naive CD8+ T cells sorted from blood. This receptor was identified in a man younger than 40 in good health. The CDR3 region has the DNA TGTGCCATCAGTGAGCCGGGATTTACCCAAGAGACCCAGTACTTC. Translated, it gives CAISEPGFTQETQYF.